A selection of T cell receptor beta chains follows, all from one sample in a study of blood T cell repertoires in COVID-19. The protocol was immunoSEQ multiplex PCR, while the TCRdb copy is restricted to in-frame clones and leaves out a portion. The table shows about 120,000 clones, with 76% occurring only once. Sequencing was carried out using peripheral blood. These receptor sequences come from a woman of 80 years or more with acute or convalescent COVID-19. Each CDR3 is given with its conserved first and last residue. Fields, in order: V gene, J gene, CDR3 protein.

>TRBV6-6|TRBJ2-1
CASSYPTSGGPHEQFF
>TRBV27|TRBJ2-7
CASSHDRGSYEQYF
>TRBV5-4|TRBJ1-4
CASSRDRTNEKLFF
>TRBV6-5|TRBJ2-5
CASSYSGPYQETQYF
>TRBV6-1|TRBJ1-1
CASSEVRGTEAFF
>TRBV2|TRBJ1-6
CATSPDSASPLHF
>TRBV7-3|TRBJ2-5
CASSLDSGGGQETQYF
>TRBV2|TRBJ2-7
CASRTTIYEQYF
>TRBV3-1/TRBV3-2|TRBJ1-1
CASSHGGVRNTEAFF
>TRBV12-3/TRBV12-4|TRBJ1-6
CASSWGPEALHF
>TRBV6-5|TRBJ1-1
CASSYGTGVNTEAFF
>TRBV11-2|TRBJ2-7
CASRRLGGRYEQYF
>TRBV10-3|TRBJ1-2
CAGRGQGEGYTF
>TRBV4-1|TRBJ2-3
CASSPLAGATTDTQYF
>TRBV5-4|TRBJ1-1
CASSLGWGGEAFF
>TRBV24-1|TRBJ1-2
CATSDSYGYTF
>TRBV28|TRBJ1-6
CASSTGTGGTYNSPLHF
>TRBV27|TRBJ2-7
CASSFTSHEQYF
>TRBV7-9|TRBJ2-5
CASSPPQGQETQYF
>TRBV7-2|TRBJ2-3
CASSLAPGGVTDTQYF
>TRBV28|TRBJ1-4
CASSSGTTNEKLFF
>TRBV4-3|TRBJ1-2
CASSQGRTNYGYTF
>TRBV10-3|TRBJ1-5
CAIARTGNQPQHF